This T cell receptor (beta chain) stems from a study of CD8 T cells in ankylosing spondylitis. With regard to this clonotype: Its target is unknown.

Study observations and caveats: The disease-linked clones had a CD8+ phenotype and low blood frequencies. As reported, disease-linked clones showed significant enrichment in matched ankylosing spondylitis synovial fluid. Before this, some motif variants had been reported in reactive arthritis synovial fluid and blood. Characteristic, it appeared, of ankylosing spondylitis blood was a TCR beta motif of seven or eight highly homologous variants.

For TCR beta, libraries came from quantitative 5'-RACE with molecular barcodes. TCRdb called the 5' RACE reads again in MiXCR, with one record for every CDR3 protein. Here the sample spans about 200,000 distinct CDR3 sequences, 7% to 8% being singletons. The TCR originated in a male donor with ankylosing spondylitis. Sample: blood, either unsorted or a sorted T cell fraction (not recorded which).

The CDR3 DNA reads TGTGCCAGCAGCACCAGAGGAACCACCTACGAGCAGTACTTC. This translates into CASSTRGTTYEQYF. This rearrangement joins TRBV6-1 to TRBJ2-7; D remains unclear. CDR3 length equals 14 residues. The germline CDR1 and CDR2 sequences are MNHNS and SASEGT. V lost 6 bases, J lost 2 bases, and 14 bases lay in between.